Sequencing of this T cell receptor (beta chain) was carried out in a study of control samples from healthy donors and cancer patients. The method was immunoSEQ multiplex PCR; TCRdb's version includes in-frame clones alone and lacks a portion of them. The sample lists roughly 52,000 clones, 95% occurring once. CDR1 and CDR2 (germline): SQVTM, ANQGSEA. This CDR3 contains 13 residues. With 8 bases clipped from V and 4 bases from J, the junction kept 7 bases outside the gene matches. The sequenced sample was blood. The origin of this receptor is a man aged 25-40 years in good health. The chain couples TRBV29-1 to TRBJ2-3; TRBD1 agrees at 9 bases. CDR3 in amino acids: CSSVTGGADTQYF. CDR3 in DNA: TGCAGCTCAGTCACAGGGGGCGCAGATACGCAGTATTTT.